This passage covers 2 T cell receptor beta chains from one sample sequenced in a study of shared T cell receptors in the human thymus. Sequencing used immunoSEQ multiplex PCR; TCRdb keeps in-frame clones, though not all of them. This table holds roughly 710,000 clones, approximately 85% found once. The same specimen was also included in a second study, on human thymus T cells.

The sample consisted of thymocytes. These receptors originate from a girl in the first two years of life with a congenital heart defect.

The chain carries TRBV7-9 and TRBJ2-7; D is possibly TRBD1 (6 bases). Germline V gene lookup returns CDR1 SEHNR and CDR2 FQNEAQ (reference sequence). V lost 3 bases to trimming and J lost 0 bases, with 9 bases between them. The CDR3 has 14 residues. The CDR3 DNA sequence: TGTGCCAGCAGCTTGGACAGCTCCTCCTACGAGCAGTACTTC. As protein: CASSLDSSSYEQYF.

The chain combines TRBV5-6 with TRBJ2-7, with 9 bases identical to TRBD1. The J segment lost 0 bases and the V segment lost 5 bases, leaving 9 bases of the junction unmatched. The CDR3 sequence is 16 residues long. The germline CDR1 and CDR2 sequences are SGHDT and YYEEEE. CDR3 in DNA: TGTGCCAGCAGAACGAGGGACAGGGCAAGCTCCTACGAGCAGTACTTC. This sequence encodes CASRTRDRASSYEQYF. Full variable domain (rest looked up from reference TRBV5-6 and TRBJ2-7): DAGVTQSPTHLIKTRGQQVTLRCSPKSGHDTVSWYQQALGQGPQFIFQYYEEEERQRGNFPDRFSGHQFPNYSSELNVNALLLGDSALYLCASRTRDRASSYEQYFGPGTRLTVT.